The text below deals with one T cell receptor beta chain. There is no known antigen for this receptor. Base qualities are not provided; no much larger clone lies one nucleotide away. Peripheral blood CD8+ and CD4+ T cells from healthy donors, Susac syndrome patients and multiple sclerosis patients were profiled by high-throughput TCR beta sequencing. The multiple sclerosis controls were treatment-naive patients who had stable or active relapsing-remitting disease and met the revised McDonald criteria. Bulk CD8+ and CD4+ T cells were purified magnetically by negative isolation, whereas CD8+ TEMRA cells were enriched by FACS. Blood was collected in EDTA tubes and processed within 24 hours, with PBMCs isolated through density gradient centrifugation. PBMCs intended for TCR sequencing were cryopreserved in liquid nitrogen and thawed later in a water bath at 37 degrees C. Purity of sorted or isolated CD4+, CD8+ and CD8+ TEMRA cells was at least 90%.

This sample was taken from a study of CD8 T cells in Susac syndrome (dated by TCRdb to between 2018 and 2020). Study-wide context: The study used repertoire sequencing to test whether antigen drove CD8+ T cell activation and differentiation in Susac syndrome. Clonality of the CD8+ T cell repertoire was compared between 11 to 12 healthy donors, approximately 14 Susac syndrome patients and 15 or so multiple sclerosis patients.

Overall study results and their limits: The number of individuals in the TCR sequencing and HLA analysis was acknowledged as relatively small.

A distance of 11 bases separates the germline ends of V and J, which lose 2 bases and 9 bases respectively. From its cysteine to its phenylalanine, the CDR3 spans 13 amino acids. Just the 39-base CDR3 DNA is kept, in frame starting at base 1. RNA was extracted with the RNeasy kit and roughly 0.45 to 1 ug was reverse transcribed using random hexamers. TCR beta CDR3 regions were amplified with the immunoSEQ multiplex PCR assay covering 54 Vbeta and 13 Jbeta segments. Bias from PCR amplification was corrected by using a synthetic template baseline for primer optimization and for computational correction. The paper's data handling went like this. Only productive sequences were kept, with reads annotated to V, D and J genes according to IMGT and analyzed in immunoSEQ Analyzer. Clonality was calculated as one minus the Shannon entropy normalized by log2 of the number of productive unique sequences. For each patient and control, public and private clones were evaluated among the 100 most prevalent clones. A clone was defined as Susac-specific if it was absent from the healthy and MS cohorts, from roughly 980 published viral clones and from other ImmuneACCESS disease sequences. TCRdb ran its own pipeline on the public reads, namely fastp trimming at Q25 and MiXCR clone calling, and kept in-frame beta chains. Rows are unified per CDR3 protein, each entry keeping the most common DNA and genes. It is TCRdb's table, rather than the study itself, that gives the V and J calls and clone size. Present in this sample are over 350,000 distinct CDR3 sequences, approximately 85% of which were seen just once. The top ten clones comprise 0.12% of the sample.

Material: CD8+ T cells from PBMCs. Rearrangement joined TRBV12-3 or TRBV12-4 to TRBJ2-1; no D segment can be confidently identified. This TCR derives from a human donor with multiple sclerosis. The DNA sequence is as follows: TGTGCCAGCAGTTTAAAGACCCTTACTGAGCAGTTCTTC. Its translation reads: CASSLKTLTEQFF.